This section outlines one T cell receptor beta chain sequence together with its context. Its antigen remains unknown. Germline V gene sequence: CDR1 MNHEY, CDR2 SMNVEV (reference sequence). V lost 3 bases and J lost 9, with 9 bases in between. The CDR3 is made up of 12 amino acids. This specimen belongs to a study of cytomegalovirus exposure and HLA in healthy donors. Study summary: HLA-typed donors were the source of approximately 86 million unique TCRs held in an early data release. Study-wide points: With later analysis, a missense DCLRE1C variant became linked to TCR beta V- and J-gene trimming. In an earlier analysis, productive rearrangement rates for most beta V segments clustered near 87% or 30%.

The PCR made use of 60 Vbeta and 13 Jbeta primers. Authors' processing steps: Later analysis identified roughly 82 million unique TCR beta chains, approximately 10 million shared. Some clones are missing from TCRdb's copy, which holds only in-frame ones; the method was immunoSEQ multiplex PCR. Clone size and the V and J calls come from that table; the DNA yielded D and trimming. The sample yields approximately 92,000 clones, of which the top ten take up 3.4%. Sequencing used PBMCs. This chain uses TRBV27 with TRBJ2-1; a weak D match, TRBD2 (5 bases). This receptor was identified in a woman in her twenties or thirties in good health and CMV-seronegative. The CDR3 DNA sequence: TGTGCCAGCAGTTTGAGCGGTCTTGAGCAGTTCTTC. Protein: CASSLSGLEQFF.